Listed here are 8 T cell receptor beta chains from one sample, sequenced in a study of blood T cell repertoires in COVID-19 (dated by TCRdb to 2020 to 2021). The library was made by the immunoSEQ multiplex PCR assay. TCRdb took over this immuneACCESS table, retaining in-frame rearrangements with V and J assigned. Such tables are incomplete; in checked studies, under half of the missing clones stem from an unresolved V gene, and the remainder is unexplained. The sample records approximately 430,000 clones, 80% to 90% of which are singletons. Together, the top ten hold roughly 1.4% of the sample. The sample taken for sequencing was peripheral blood. Every receptor here comes from a woman aged 25 to 45 with active or convalescent COVID-19.

The rearrangement joins TRBV7-8 to TRBJ2-7; D not resolved. Germline-derived CDR1 and CDR2 are SGHVS and FQNEAQ. CDR3 length: 14 amino acids. Between the trimmed V and J ends, which lost 2 bases and 2 bases, there was a span of 10 bases. Here the CDR3 DNA reads TGTGCCAGCAGCTTAATTGCGGCTCCCTACGAGCAGTACTTC. This encodes CASSLIAAPYEQYF.

The gene calls are TRBV7-2 and TRBJ2-4; possibly TRBD1 for D (5 bases). Germline V gene data show CDR1 as SGHTA and CDR2 as FQGNSA. Trimming cost V 3 bases and J 6 bases, with 15 bases left between them. This CDR3 region has 15 residues. CDR3 bases: TGTGCCAGCAGCTTCGCCCAGGGATACGTAAACATTCAGTACTTC. This codes for CASSFAQGYVNIQYF. The full variable domain, rest sourced from reference TRBV7-2 and TRBJ2-4, is GAGVSQSPSNKVTEKGKDVELRCDPISGHTALYWYRQSLGQGLEFLIYFQGNSAPDKSGLPSDRFSAERTGGSVSTLTIQRTQQEDSAVYLCASSFAQGYVNIQYFGAGTRLSVL.

The rearrangement joins TRBV11-2 to TRBJ1-2, with TRBD1 as a possible D gene (5 bases). Germline V gene sequence: CDR1 SGHAT, CDR2 FQNNGV. Trimming took 1 base from V and 2 from J, leaving 8 bases between them. The CDR3 runs 14 residues. The CDR3 DNA sequence: TGTGCCAGCAGCTTAGCAGGGAAAAACTATGGCTACACCTTC. The encoded protein is CASSLAGKNYGYTF. Variable domain in full (rest from reference TRBV11-2 and TRBJ1-2): EAGVAQSPRYKIIEKRQSVAFWCNPISGHATLYWYQQILGQGPKLLIQFQNNGVVDDSQLPKDRFSAERLKGVDSTLKIQPAKLEDSAVYLCASSLAGKNYGYTFGSGTRLTVV.

The chain recombines TRBV30 with TRBJ1-4; a possible D gene is TRBD1 (6 bases). V lost 1 base to trimming and J lost 6 bases, with 9 bases between them. CDR3 length: 13 residues. Germline CDR1 and CDR2: GTSNPN and SVGIG (reference sequence). The CDR3 sequence is CAWSEGGHEKLFF. DNA for the CDR3: TGTGCCTGGAGTGAGGGGGGGCATGAAAAACTGTTTTTT.

This clone was seen once. The chain links TRBV4-1 to TRBJ2-7; 9 nucleotides match TRBD2. V trimming: 0 bases; J trimming: 4 bases; junction bases outside the gene matches: 10. Germline CDR1 MGHRA, CDR2 YSYEKL. The length of the CDR3 is 17 residues. CDR3 sequence: CASSQDSAREGQYEQYF. Here the CDR3 DNA reads TGCGCCAGCAGCCAAGATTCGGCGCGGGAGGGCCAGTACGAGCAGTACTTC.

The rearrangement links TRBV3-1 (or the pseudogene TRBV3-2) to TRBJ2-6, with TRBD2 matching 9 bases. In germline, CDR1 is LGHDT, CDR2 YNNKEL (reference sequence). This CDR3 is built from 18 residues. The V and J ends lost 4 bases and 2 bases, in that order; junction bases with no gene match: 9. CDR3 bases: TGTGCCAGCAGCCCTATCGGCGGGGGGGCCCCTGGGGCCAACGTCCTGACTTTC. Its translation: CASSPIGGGAPGANVLTF.

The genes are TRBV7-9 and TRBJ2-3; D perhaps matches TRBD2 (5 bases). The CDR3 covers 12 residues. Trimming took off 5 bases at V and 3 bases at J, with 6 bases between the two ends. Germline V gene lookup returns CDR1 SEHNR and CDR2 FQNEAQ (reference sequence). Written as DNA, the CDR3 is TGTGCCAGCAGCCCGGGAACAGATACGCAGTATTTT. Its protein product is CASSPGTDTQYF.

This chain connects TRBV29-1 to TRBJ1-2, with TRBD1 identical over 9 bases. The CDR3 contains 15 residues. V dropped 5 bases and J dropped 0; count of bases not matched to a gene: 7. Germline lookup yields CDR1 SQVTM and CDR2 ANQGSEA. The CDR3: CSVFLGQGTNYGYTF. The CDR3 DNA is TGCAGCGTTTTTCTAGGACAGGGGACTAACTATGGCTACACCTTC.